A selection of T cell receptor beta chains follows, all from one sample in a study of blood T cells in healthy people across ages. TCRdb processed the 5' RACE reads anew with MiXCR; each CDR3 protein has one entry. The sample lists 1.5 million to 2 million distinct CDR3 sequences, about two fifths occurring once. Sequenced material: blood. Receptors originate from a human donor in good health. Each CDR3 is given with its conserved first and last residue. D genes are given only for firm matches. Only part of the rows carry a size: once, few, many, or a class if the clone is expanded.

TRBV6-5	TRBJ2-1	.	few	TGTGCCAGCAGAACAGGGCCCTCCTACAATGAGCAGTTCTTC	CASRTGPSYNEQFF
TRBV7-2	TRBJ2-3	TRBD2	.	TGTGCCAGCAGCTTAAGATTTTGGGGGGGGGGAACCCCAGATACGCAGTATTTT	CASSLRFWGGGTPDTQYF
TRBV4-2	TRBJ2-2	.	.	TGTGCCAATAGCCAAGATAGTCGACTACTAGTGACCGGGGAGCTGTTTTTT	CANSQDSRLLVTGELFF
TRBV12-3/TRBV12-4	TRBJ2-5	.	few	TGTGCCAGCAGTTCATCTCTGGGGGAAGAGACCCAGTACTTC	CASSSSLGEETQYF
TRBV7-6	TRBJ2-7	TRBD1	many	TGTGCCAGCAGCTTTGGACAGGGCCCCTCCTACGAGCAGTACTTC	CASSFGQGPSYEQYF
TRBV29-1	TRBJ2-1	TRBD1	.	TGCAGCGTTGAAACTATAGGACAGGGGTTTAATGAGCAGTTCTTC	CSVETIGQGFNEQFF
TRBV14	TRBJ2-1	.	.	TGTGCCAGCAGCCAGACAAGTATTAGAGAGCAGTTCTTC	CASSQTSIREQFF
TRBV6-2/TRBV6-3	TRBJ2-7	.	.	TGTGCCAGCAGCCAGGACTTGGGACGGCCATTGAGAGAGCAGTACTTC	CASSQDLGRPLREQYF
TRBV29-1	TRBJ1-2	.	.	TGCAGCGCCTCGTTAGGATCCTATGGCTACACCTTC	CSASLGSYGYTF
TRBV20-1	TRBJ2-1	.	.	TGCAGTGCACAGAGGACAAATGGGCAGTTCTTC	CSAQRTNGQFF
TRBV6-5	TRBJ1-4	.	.	TGTGCCAGCAGTTACTCTACGGGAGGCAAACTGTTTTTT	CASSYSTGGKLFF
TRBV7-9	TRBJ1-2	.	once	TGTGCCTGCAGCTTAGTCCTCGGGGGCGGCTATGGCTACACCTTC	CACSLVLGGGYGYTF
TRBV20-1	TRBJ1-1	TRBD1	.	TGCAGTGCTAGAGATCGGACAGGAACCCCCCAGGCTTTCTTT	CSARDRTGTPQAFF
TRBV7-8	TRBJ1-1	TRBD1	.	TGTGCCAGCAGCCCATGGGCGACAGGGGTGAACACTGAAGCTTTCTTT	CASSPWATGVNTEAFF
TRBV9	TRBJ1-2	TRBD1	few	TGTGCCAGCAGCGTAGAGTCCCAGGGACAGGGGGCTGGATTATTCGGCTACACCTTC	CASSVESQGQGAGLFGYTF
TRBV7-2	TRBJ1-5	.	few	TGTGCCAGCAGCTTAGCGTTCGGAAATCAGCCCCAGCATTTT	CASSLAFGNQPQHF
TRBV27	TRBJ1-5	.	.	TGTGCCAGCAGTCGGGGCAGGAGCCCAGGGCCCCAGCATTTT	CASSRGRSPGPQHF
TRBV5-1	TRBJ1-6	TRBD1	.	TGCGCCAGCAGCTTTGGAGGACAGGGTGCTACACCCCTCCACTTT	CASSFGGQGATPLHF
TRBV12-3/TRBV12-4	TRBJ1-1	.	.	TGTGCCAGCAGTCTCCAACCCTTAGACACTGAAGCTTTCTTT	CASSLQPLDTEAFF
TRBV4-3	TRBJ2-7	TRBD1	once	TGCGCCAGCAGCAAGGACAGGCGGTACGAGCAGTACTTC	CASSKDRRYEQYF
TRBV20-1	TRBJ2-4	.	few	TGCAGTGCTATTGTCGGGGGCGTGTACTTC	CSAIVGGVYF
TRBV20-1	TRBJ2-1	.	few	TGCAGTGCTAGAGGGGGACTCTCATACTCCTACAATGAGCAGTTCTTC	CSARGGLSYSYNEQFF
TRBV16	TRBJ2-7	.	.	TGTGCCAGCAGCGATAAGGTCCAGGACATCAACGAGCAGTACTTC	CASSDKVQDINEQYF
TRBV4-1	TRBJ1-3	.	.	TGCGCCAGCAGCCAACCAGAAGTTATCGGGCAGAGAGACCTAACTGGAAACACCATATATTTT	CASSQPEVIGQRDLTGNTIYF
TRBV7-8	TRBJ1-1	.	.	TGTGCCAGCAGCGAAAACCGGGACCGTGAAGCTTTCTTT	CASSENRDREAFF
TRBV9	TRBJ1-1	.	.	TGTGCCAGCAGCGGGTACGGTATGTCTGAAGCTTTCTTT	CASSGYGMSEAFF
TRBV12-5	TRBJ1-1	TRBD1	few	TGTGCTAGTGGTTCCCCCCAGGGGGCGGTAACTGAAGCTTTCTTT	CASGSPQGAVTEAFF
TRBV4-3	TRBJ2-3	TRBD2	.	TGCGCCAGCAGCCAAGAAATAGCGGGGGTTAGCACAGATACGCAGTATTTT	CASSQEIAGVSTDTQYF
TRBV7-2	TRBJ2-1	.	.	TGTGCCAGCAGCTCCGGCCCTCAGAAATACAATGAGCAGTTCTTC	CASSSGPQKYNEQFF
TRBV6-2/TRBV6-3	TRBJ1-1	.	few	TGTGCCAGCAGAGGACGGATCGTTAACACTGAAGCTTTCTTT	CASRGRIVNTEAFF
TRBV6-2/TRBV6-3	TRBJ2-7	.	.	TGTGCCAGCAGTTACCGGACAATCCCTTCCTACGAGCAGTACTTC	CASSYRTIPSYEQYF
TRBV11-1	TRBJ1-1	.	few	TGTGCCAGCAGCCATCGGTGGGGCCCCACTGAAGCTTTCTTT	CASSHRWGPTEAFF
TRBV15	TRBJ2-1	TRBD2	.	TGTGCCACCAGCAGTGGCGGGGGGGCCTATGAGCAGTTCTTC	CATSSGGGAYEQFF
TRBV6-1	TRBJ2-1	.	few	TGTGCCAGCAGTGAATGGAGGGAGAAAGAGACCCAGTTCTTC	CASSEWREKETQFF
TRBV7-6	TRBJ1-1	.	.	TGTGCCACTCAGGGAGGCAGGGGGAACACTGAAGCTTTCTTT	CATQGGRGNTEAFF
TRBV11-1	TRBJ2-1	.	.	TGTGCCAGCAGCGCGCGAGGACCCGCTTTAAGGGGTGAGCAGTTCTTC	CASSARGPALRGEQFF
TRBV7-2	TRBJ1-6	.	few	TGTGCCAGCAGCTTAGGGTTAGATTCACCCCTCCACTTT	CASSLGLDSPLHF
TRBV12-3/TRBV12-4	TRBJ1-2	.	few	TGTGCCAGCAGTTTATACTCGAGACAGGCGGACCTCTCTGGCTACACCTTC	CASSLYSRQADLSGYTF
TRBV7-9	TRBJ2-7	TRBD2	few	TGTGCCAGCAGTCCAACTAGCGGGCGTAGATACGAGCAGTACTTC	CASSPTSGRRYEQYF
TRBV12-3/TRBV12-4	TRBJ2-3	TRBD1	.	TGTGCCAGCAGCCAGGGGGTAGGGGCGGCCTATACGCAGTATTTT	CASSQGVGAAYTQYF
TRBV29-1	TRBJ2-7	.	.	TGCAGCGTTAAGGACAGCTCCTACGAGCAGTACTTC	CSVKDSSYEQYF
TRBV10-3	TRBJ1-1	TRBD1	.	TGTGCCATCAGCGCGACAGGGACCAACACTGAAGCTTTCTTT	CAISATGTNTEAFF
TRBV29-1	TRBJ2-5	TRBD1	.	TGCAGCGTGCAGGGGGTTCTCGGAGAGACCCAGTACTTC	CSVQGVLGETQYF
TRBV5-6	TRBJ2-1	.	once	TGTGCCAGCAGCTTCAGTACCGGCATCTCGTTCTTC	CASSFSTGISFF
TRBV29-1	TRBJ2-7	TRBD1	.	TGCAGCGCTAAGACAGGGGCCAGCTCCTACAATGAGCAGTACTTC	CSAKTGASSYNEQYF